Listed here are 32 T cell receptor beta chains from one sample, sequenced in a study of cytomegalovirus exposure and HLA in healthy donors. Primers included in the PCR were 60 Vbeta and 13 Jbeta primers. TCRdb keeps only in-frame clones here, not all; method: immunoSEQ multiplex PCR. Here the sample spans 150,000 to 200,000 clones, around 75% being singletons. Sequencing input: PBMCs. The receptors shown here come from a man aged 18-30 years in good health and CMV-seropositive.

This clone has only one observation. The genes are TRBV27 and TRBJ2-7; the match to TRBD1 covers 8 bases. The CDR3 is made up of 14 amino acids. V dropped 0 bases and J dropped 3; count of bases not matched to a gene: 1. Germline assignment: CDR1 MNHEY and CDR2 SMNVEV (reference sequence). The CDR3: CASSLSTGDYEQYF. CDR3 DNA: TGTGCCAGCAGTTTATCGACAGGGGACTACGAGCAGTACTTC.

CDR3 sequence reads: CSASRDYEQYF. Here the CDR3 DNA reads TGCAGTGCGAGCCGGGACTACGAGCAGTACTTC. The chain carries TRBV20-1 and TRBJ2-7; TRBD2 might be the D (5 bases). Trimming left V 6 bases short and J 3 bases short, with 9 bases between. The CDR3 length is 11 residues. CDR1 and CDR2 (germline): DFQATT, SNEGSKA (reference sequence).

The chain combines TRBV30 with TRBJ2-1, with 9 bases that match TRBD2. The CDR3 is 14 amino acids. CDR1 and CDR2 from the germline V gene are GTSNPN and SVGIG (reference sequence). The J segment lost 9 bases and the V segment lost 2 bases, leaving 8 bases of the junction unmatched. The CDR3 DNA reads TGTGCCTGGAGTCCCGGCGGGAGGGCATGTGAGCAGTTCTTC. As protein: CAWSPGGRACEQFF.

V gene TRBV6-5 combines with J gene TRBJ1-1; D might be TRBD1 (5 bases). The germline V gene encodes CDR1 MNHEY and CDR2 SVGAGI. The V end was cut by 6 bases, the J end by 4 bases, with 15 bases between. The CDR3 runs 14 residues. The DNA for the CDR3 is TGTGCCAGCAGACGCCTCGGGGGAGGCACTGAAGCTTTCTTT. Translated: CASRRLGGGTEAFF.

For this clone: One end of the junction does not line up with germline, which may come from a read error. The chain employs TRBV13 and TRBJ2-7; D possibly corresponds to TRBD2 (6 bases). Germline V CDR1 and CDR2: PRHDT, FYEKMQ (reference sequence). The length of the CDR3 is 17 residues. The CDR3: CASRLGSGSGDDYEQYF. CDR3 in DNA: TGTGCCAGCCGCTTAGGCTCAGGGTCGGGGGATGACTACGAGCAGTACTTC.

Regarding this clone: Other nucleotide sequences in the sample specify the same CDR3. The V gene is TRBV28, the J gene TRBJ2-7; D is possibly TRBD2 (6 bases). The CDR3 runs 15 residues. V was trimmed by 5 bases and J by 6 bases, leaving 20 bases between them. Germline CDR1 and CDR2: MDHEN and SYDVKM. The CDR3 loop is CASSPEAGRGREQYF. CDR3 nucleotides: TGTGCCAGCAGTCCTGAAGCCGGGAGAGGGCGCGAGCAGTACTTC. Supplemented by reference TRBV28 and TRBJ2-7, the full variable domain reads DVKVTQSSRYLVKRTGEKVFLECVQDMDHENMFWYRQDPGLGLRLIYFSYDVKMKEKGDIPEGYSVSREKKERFSLILESASTNQTSMYLCASSPEAGRGREQYFGPGTRLTVT.

This chain links TRBV5-1 with TRBJ2-5, with D uncertain. V was clipped by 0 bases and J by 1 base, with 10 bases between them. The germline V gene encodes CDR1 SGHRS and CDR2 YFSETQ. The CDR3 runs to 15 residues. CDR3 nucleotides: TGCGCCAGCAGCTTGGGGCCCCTGATCCAAGAGACCCAGTACTTC. Protein: CASSLGPLIQETQYF.

This clone was seen a few times. The CDR3 bases are TGTGCCAGCAGCCCCCTCGCGGGAGGGTCCTACAATGAGCAGTTCTTC. The encoded protein is CASSPLAGGSYNEQFF. The rearrangement uses TRBV27 and TRBJ2-1, with TRBD2 matching over 9 bases. The germline CDR1 and CDR2 sequences are MNHEY and SMNVEV (reference sequence). The V segment lost 6 bases and the J segment 1 base; nucleotides outside the gene matches: 7. The length of the CDR3 is 16 residues.

The V call is TRBV11-3, the J call TRBJ2-1; 7 bases fit TRBD2. The CDR3 has 14 amino acids. Trimming removed 0 bases from V and 5 bases from J; junction bases left unmatched: 1. Germline-derived CDR1 and CDR2 are SGHNT and YENEEA. DNA of the CDR3: TGTGCCAGCAGCTTAGATGGGACTAACAATGAGCAGTTCTTC. Encoded protein: CASSLDGTNNEQFF.

The chain is built from TRBV29-1 and TRBJ2-5; 8 positions agree with TRBD1. Germline V gives CDR1 SQVTM, CDR2 ANQGSEA. CDR3 size: 14 residues. Losses at the gene ends were 1 base for V and 6 bases for J; bases not matched to a gene: 7. CDR3 residues: CSVEVIDRGKTQYF. The CDR3 DNA reads TGCAGCGTTGAAGTGATAGACAGGGGAAAGACCCAGTACTTC.

The chain recombines TRBV7-9 with TRBJ2-7; TRBD1 agrees at 8 bases. V shed 6 bases, J shed 2 bases, and the junction held 9 bases outside the gene matches. The germline gives CDR1 SEHNR, CDR2 FQNEAQ (reference sequence). The CDR3 contains 15 residues. CDR3 in amino acids: CASSTRDRPAYEQYF. The CDR3 coding sequence is TGTGCCAGCAGTACCCGGGACAGGCCTGCCTACGAGCAGTACTTC.

The chain employs TRBV7-8 and TRBJ1-5; TRBD1 agrees at 8 bases. CDR1 SGHVS and CDR2 FQNEAQ come from the germline V gene. The CDR3 covers 15 residues. Trimming cost V 5 bases and J 1 base; bases outside gene matches: 4. DNA for the CDR3: TGTGCCAGCAGCCGGGACAGGCTAAGCAATCAGCCCCAGCATTTT. Translating gives CASSRDRLSNQPQHF. The variable domain in full, with the rest retrieved from reference TRBV7-8 and TRBJ1-5, is GAGVSQSPRYKVAKRGQDVALRCDPISGHVSLFWYQQALGQGPEFLTYFQNEAQLDKSGLPSDRFFAERPEGSVSTLKIQRTQQEDSAVYLCASSRDRLSNQPQHFGDGTRLSIL.

The rearrangement joins TRBV5-6 to TRBJ2-7, with D possibly matching TRBD1 (6 bases). Trimming removed 0 bases at V and 6 bases at J, with 19 bases between. The CDR3 runs to 16 residues. Germline CDR1 is SGHDT and CDR2 is YYEEEE. The CDR3 nucleotides are TGTGCCAGCAGCTTGGAACAGGGTGCCGTTCTGGGCGAGCAGTACTTC. It is translated as CASSLEQGAVLGEQYF.

This clone was counted a single time. The chain recombines TRBV2 with TRBJ2-3; D is unresolved. The V end was cut by 0 bases, the J end by 2 bases, with 15 bases between. The V gene's germline CDR1 is SNHLY and CDR2 FYNNEI. There are 17 residues in the CDR3. The CDR3: CASSEALVSTFTDTQYF. CDR3 nucleotide sequence: TGTGCCAGCAGTGAAGCGTTGGTCTCTACGTTCACAGATACGCAGTATTTT.

The chain recombines TRBV5-1 with TRBJ2-1; D remains unclear. The germline gives CDR1 SGHRS, CDR2 YFSETQ. This CDR3 spans 13 amino acids. Trimming left V 0 bases short and J 5 bases short, with 6 bases between. In nucleotides, the CDR3 is TGCGCCAGCAGCTTGGTACAAGACAATGAGCAGTTCTTC. It is translated as CASSLVQDNEQFF.

J is TRBJ2-7 and V is TRBV27; possible D gene TRBD1, 5 bases. The CDR3 spans 13 residues. Looked up from germline, CDR1 is MNHEY and CDR2 is SMNVEV (reference sequence). V lost 4 bases to trimming and J lost 4 bases, with 11 bases between them. The CDR3 region is CASSSRGNYEQYF. DNA for the CDR3: TGTGCCAGCAGTTCTAGGGGAAATTACGAGCAGTACTTC.

The rearrangement joins TRBV28 to TRBJ1-3; D is undetermined. The CDR3 is made up of 12 amino acids. Trimming took 7 bases from V and 4 from J, leaving 8 bases between them. Germline CDR1 is MDHEN and CDR2 is SYDVKM. This CDR3 is CASTPGGNTIYF. The CDR3, as DNA: TGTGCCAGCACCCCGGGAGGAAACACCATATATTTT.

This chain uses TRBV5-1 with TRBJ2-2, with 15 positions matching TRBD2. The J segment lost 1 base and the V segment lost 7 bases, leaving 2 bases of the junction unmatched. The CDR3 sequence is 16 residues long. In germline, CDR1 is SGHRS, CDR2 YFSETQ. Here the CDR3 DNA reads TGCGCCAGCCTGGGACTAGCGGGAGGGAACACCGGGGAGCTGTTTTTT. It yields the protein CASLGLAGGNTGELFF.

The genes are TRBV9 and TRBJ2-6; maybe TRBD1 (6 bases). Trimming cost V 2 bases and J 0 bases, with 12 bases left between them. Germline V CDR1 and CDR2: SGDLS, YYNGEE. The CDR3 has 17 amino acids. This CDR3 reads CASSVKDSFSGANVLTF. In DNA form, the CDR3 reads TGTGCCAGCAGCGTCAAGGACAGCTTCTCTGGGGCCAACGTCCTGACTTTC.

In DNA, the CDR3 is TGTGCCAGCAGCAGAACAGGCGGCCCCTACGAGCAGTACTTC. Residues: CASSRTGGPYEQYF. V usage is TRBV7-9 and J usage is TRBJ2-7; a weak D match, TRBD1 (5 bases). This CDR3 comprises 14 residues. V shed 5 bases and J shed 2 bases, with 13 bases lying between them. Germline CDR1 reads SEHNR; CDR2 reads FQNEAQ (reference sequence).

Only one count was recorded for this clone. V usage is TRBV28 and J usage is TRBJ2-7, with D possibly being TRBD1 (5 bases). V lost 4 bases and J lost 5, with 6 bases in between. CDR3 length equals 11 residues. The germline V gene has CDR1 MDHEN and CDR2 SYDVKM. The CDR3 is CASSSGNEQYF. The CDR3 DNA is TGTGCCAGCAGTTCAGGGAACGAGCAGTACTTC.

The chain has TRBV25-1 and TRBJ2-5; 9 nucleotides match TRBD2. Germline-derived CDR1 and CDR2 are MGHDK and SYGVNS. After removal of 3 bases from V and 4 bases from J, the junction contained 15 bases not matched to a gene. This CDR3 is 18 amino acids long. This chain's CDR3 is CASSDPTRAGGISETQYF. As DNA, the CDR3 is TGTGCCAGCAGTGACCCCACGAGGGCGGGAGGGATATCAGAGACCCAGTACTTC.

This sequence joins TRBV19 and TRBJ2-5; 9 nucleotides agree with TRBD1. The J segment lost 6 bases and the V segment lost 5 bases, leaving 7 bases of the junction unmatched. CDR1 LNHDA and CDR2 SQIVND come from the germline V gene (reference sequence). The CDR3 has 14 residues. CDR3 bases: TGTGCCAGTAGTCCCCCGGGACAGGGAAAGACCCAGTACTTC. Translating it yields CASSPPGQGKTQYF.

The chain has TRBV28 and TRBJ1-2; perhaps TRBD1 as D (6 bases). Trimming removed 3 bases at V and 7 bases at J, with 12 bases between. The germline CDR1 and CDR2 sequences are MDHEN and SYDVKM. The CDR3 is 13 residues long. CDR3 amino acids: CASSLAVRGGYTF. Written as DNA, the CDR3 is TGTGCCAGCAGTTTGGCTGTCAGGGGTGGCTACACCTTC.

The genes are TRBV5-1 and TRBJ2-3; D is uncertain. This CDR3 is built from 14 residues. CDR1 is SGHRS, CDR2 YFSETQ, per germline. V was pared by 2 bases and J by 0 bases, with 7 bases between. CDR3 sequence (DNA): TGCGCCAGCAGCTTTGGGCCTAGCACAGATACGCAGTATTTT. Translating it yields CASSFGPSTDTQYF.

The chain uses TRBV27 and TRBJ2-5; 9 positions agree with TRBD2. The CDR3 has 17 amino acids. CDR1 is MNHEY, CDR2 SMNVEV, per germline (reference sequence). Unmatched junction bases numbered 7, after V lost 2 bases and J lost 0 bases. The CDR3 spells CASSLKWTSAYQETQYF. As DNA, the CDR3 is TGTGCCAGCAGTTTAAAGTGGACTAGCGCTTACCAAGAGACCCAGTACTTC.

The chain carries TRBV28 and TRBJ1-2, with 8 positions matching TRBD1. Trimming removed 8 bases from V and 2 bases from J; junction bases left unmatched: 10. Germline V lookup: CDR1 MDHEN, CDR2 SYDVKM. CDR3 size: 15 residues. The CDR3 region is CASFTPGQANYGYTF. CDR3 sequence (DNA): TGTGCCAGCTTTACCCCGGGACAGGCCAACTATGGCTACACCTTC.

The V gene is TRBV27, the J gene TRBJ1-1; D perhaps matches TRBD1 (6 bases). V was trimmed by 4 bases and J by 4 bases, leaving 13 bases between them. Germline V gene sequence: CDR1 MNHEY, CDR2 SMNVEV (reference sequence). The CDR3 length is 14 residues. The DNA of the CDR3 is TGTGCCAGCAGTTACAGGGAGGGGATCACTGAAGCTTTCTTT. Its protein is CASSYREGITEAFF.

The chain carries TRBV10-3 and TRBJ1-2; D is ambiguous. Germline assignment: CDR1 ENHRY and CDR2 SYGVKD. The V gene lost 6 bases and the J gene lost 5 bases, with 10 bases spanning the gap. The CDR3 contains 12 residues. CDR3 in amino acids: CAISENSYGYTF. The CDR3 DNA follows: TGTGCCATCAGCGAGAACTCATATGGCTACACCTTC.

The chain employs TRBV7-2 and TRBJ1-1; D is uncertain. The CDR3 consists of 12 residues. Germline CDR1 and CDR2: SGHTA and FQGNSA. The V gene lost 2 bases and the J gene lost 7 bases, with 8 bases spanning the gap. The CDR3 spells CASSLIVDEAFF. In nucleotides, the CDR3 is TGTGCCAGCAGCTTAATAGTTGATGAAGCTTTCTTT.

V and J are TRBV7-3 and TRBJ2-3, with D tentatively TRBD2 (5 bases). V lost 5 bases and J 1 base, leaving 19 bases between the germline ends. Germline CDR1 is SGHTA and CDR2 is FQGTGA. The CDR3 has 17 amino acids. The CDR3 sequence is CASSPRERSWGTDTQYF. The CDR3 DNA reads as TGTGCCAGCAGCCCCCGAGAGCGGTCATGGGGCACAGATACGCAGTATTTT.

The chain carries TRBV18 and TRBJ2-7; possibly TRBD1 for D (6 bases). V gave up 1 base and J gave up 4 bases, with 17 bases separating them. The V gene's germline CDR1 is KGHSH and CDR2 LQKENI. The CDR3 runs to 16 residues. CDR3 nucleotides: TGTGCCAGCTCACCACTTCCGGTAGGGGGAGATTACGAGCAGTACTTC. Amino acids: CASSPLPVGGDYEQYF.